One sample yielded the 14 T cell receptor beta chains listed below, sequenced in a study of blood T cell repertoires in COVID-19. Only in-frame clones appear in the TCRdb table, and some are missing; sequencing was by immunoSEQ multiplex PCR. The sample lists 70,000 to 85,000 clones, almost 85% occurring once. Sequenced sample: peripheral blood. These receptors came from an elderly man with acute or convalescent COVID-19.

The chain is built from TRBV5-4 and TRBJ1-2; maybe TRBD1 (5 bases). This CDR3 is 15 amino acids long. V gave up 3 bases and J gave up 2 bases, with 14 bases separating them. Germline V gives CDR1 SGHNT, CDR2 YYREEE (reference sequence). For the CDR3, the DNA is TGTGCCAGCAGCTCCGGCGAGCGGGGGAACTATGGCTACACCTTC. Its protein is CASSSGERGNYGYTF.

This clone was detected only once. The chain joins TRBV4-1 to TRBJ2-5; 11 bases line up with TRBD2. This CDR3 contains 15 residues. The V segment lost 1 base and the J segment 6 bases; nucleotides outside the gene matches: 4. CDR1 is MGHRA, CDR2 YSYEKL, per germline. CDR3 in amino acids: CASSQGLAGIQTQYF. DNA of the CDR3: TGCGCCAGCAGCCAAGGACTAGCGGGGATTCAGACCCAGTACTTC.

The sample holds a few counts of this clone. V usage is TRBV19 and J usage is TRBJ1-2; TRBD1 aligns across 9 bases. CDR1 is LNHDA and CDR2 is SQIVND in the germline V gene (reference sequence). Trimming cost V 4 bases and J 5 bases; bases outside gene matches: 8. The CDR3 has 15 residues. The CDR3 nucleotides read TGTGCCAGTAGTACATTGGACAGGGGACCGTATGGCTACACCTTC. Protein: CASSTLDRGPYGYTF. Full variable domain (missing parts from reference TRBV19 and TRBJ1-2): DGGITQSPKYLFRKEGQNVTLSCEQNLNHDAMYWYRQDPGQGLRLIYYSQIVNDFQKGDIAEGYSVSREKKESFPLTVTSAQKNPTAFYLCASSTLDRGPYGYTFGSGTRLTVV.

This chain links TRBV20-1 with TRBJ2-3; no definite D call. The ends were cut back, 3 bases at V and 10 bases at J, with 17 bases in the middle. In germline, CDR1 is DFQATT, CDR2 SNEGSKA (reference sequence). The CDR3 is 13 amino acids. The CDR3 DNA is TGCAGTGCTAGTCGGTACGTCATGGTGTCGCAGTATTTT. It encodes CSASRYVMVSQYF.

V is TRBV29-1 and J is TRBJ1-1; possible D gene TRBD1, 6 bases. Germline CDR1 is SQVTM and CDR2 is ANQGSEA. The CDR3 runs to 16 residues. V was clipped by 4 bases and J by 0 bases, with 18 bases between them. The DNA of the CDR3 is TGCAGCGTTGGGGGGGGCAGGGCGGAAATGAACACTGAAGCTTTCTTT. Protein sequence: CSVGGGRAEMNTEAFF.

V gene TRBV6-5 combines with J gene TRBJ1-1; D is undetermined. The CDR3 is made up of 13 amino acids. The germline V gene has CDR1 MNHEY and CDR2 SVGAGI. The ends were cut back, 8 bases at V and 0 bases at J, with 10 bases in the middle. The CDR3 reads CASRFDMNTEAFF. As DNA, the CDR3 is TGTGCCAGCCGGTTCGACATGAACACTGAAGCTTTCTTT.

This chain connects TRBV9 to TRBJ2-7; 9 bases align to TRBD1. The CDR3 runs 16 residues. From germline, CDR1 is SGDLS and CDR2 YYNGEE. The trim removed 4 bases at V and 5 bases at J, leaving 13 bases unmatched. CDR3 DNA sequence: TGTGCCAGCAGCCCACACCCTACAGGGGGCTTGGACGAGCAGTACTTC. It specifies CASSPHPTGGLDEQYF.

The chain employs TRBV18 and TRBJ2-3; D not certain. The germline V gene has CDR1 KGHSH and CDR2 LQKENI. V was trimmed by 3 bases and J by 5 bases, leaving 9 bases between them. The CDR3 length is 13 residues. CDR3 nucleotides: TGTGCCAGCTCACCCCGGTTTGTAGATACGCAGTATTTT. Translation: CASSPRFVDTQYF.

The chain links TRBV5-6 to TRBJ1-3; D is possibly TRBD1 (6 bases). The CDR3 sequence is 16 residues long. Germline CDR1 and CDR2: SGHDT and YYEEEE. V lost 7 bases, J lost 0 bases, and 17 bases lay in between. The CDR3 loop reads CASSEQGRHSGNTIYF. CDR3 bases: TGTGCCAGCTCGGAACAGGGCCGCCACTCTGGAAACACCATATATTTT. Drawing the rest from reference TRBV5-6 and TRBJ1-3, the complete variable domain is DAGVTQSPTHLIKTRGQQVTLRCSPKSGHDTVSWYQQALGQGPQFIFQYYEEEERQRGNFPDRFSGHQFPNYSSELNVNALLLGDSALYLCASSEQGRHSGNTIYFGEGSWLTVV.

In its sample, this clone was seen once. The same CDR3 also results from other DNA sequences found in this sample. The chain couples TRBV6-5 to TRBJ2-7; 10 bases are a match to TRBD2. Germline V gene sequence: CDR1 MNHEY, CDR2 SVGAGI. This CDR3 has 14 amino acids. J lost 3 bases, V lost 6 bases, and 5 bases had no gene match. The CDR3 sequence is CASRGTSGVYEQYF. In DNA form, the CDR3 reads TGTGCCAGCAGGGGAACTAGCGGGGTCTACGAGCAGTACTTC.

V and J are TRBV3-1 (or the pseudogene TRBV3-2) and TRBJ1-3; 9 nucleotides match TRBD1. With 4 bases clipped from V and 1 base from J, the junction kept 5 bases outside the gene matches. The germline V gene has CDR1 LGHDT and CDR2 YNNKEL (reference sequence). The CDR3 totals 16 residues. The CDR3: CASSPPGQGSGNTIYF. The CDR3 DNA reads as TGTGCCAGCAGCCCGCCGGGACAGGGATCTGGAAACACCATATATTTT.

The chain has TRBV4-1 and TRBJ1-2; 9 nucleotides align to TRBD1. Germline trimming cut 8 bases from V and 7 bases from J; bases unmatched to any gene: 11. Germline CDR1 reads MGHRA; CDR2 reads YSYEKL. CDR3 length equals 14 residues. CDR3 residues: CASRRDRVVGGYTF. For the CDR3, the DNA is TGCGCCAGCCGACGGGACAGGGTAGTTGGTGGCTACACCTTC.

V is TRBV5-1 and J is TRBJ2-6, with 9 bases aligning to TRBD1. The junction had 8 bases not matched to a gene; V was cut back by 4 bases and J by 0 bases. The germline V gene encodes CDR1 SGHRS and CDR2 YFSETQ. This CDR3 comprises 18 residues. The CDR3 nucleotides read TGCGCCAGCAGCCGGACAGGGGATTTTAACTCTGGGGCCAACGTCCTGACTTTC. Amino acid sequence: CASSRTGDFNSGANVLTF.

The V and J genes are TRBV6-5 and TRBJ1-2; the match to TRBD1 covers 10 bases. Germline CDR1 and CDR2: MNHEY and SVGAGI. The ends lost 0 bases at V and 7 bases at J; junction bases unmatched: 5. There are 15 residues in the CDR3. The CDR3 loop reads CASSYSTGGGSGYTF. Here the CDR3 DNA reads TGTGCCAGCAGTTACTCGACAGGGGGCGGGAGTGGCTACACCTTC.